The 13 T cell receptor beta chains given below trace back to one sample, sequenced in a study of CD8+ T cells in alopecia areata. cDNA serving as the sequencing template came from extracted, reverse transcribed RNA. The table came from immunoSEQ multiplex PCR; TCRdb's copy has only in-frame clones and leaves some out. The data contain 100,000 to 150,000 clones, roughly 58% of them seen just once; the ten biggest clones take up 3.5% to 5.5%. This sample comprised CD4+ T cells sorted from blood, obtained at week 0. The receptors were gathered from a human donor with alopecia areata.

The chain has TRBV18 and TRBJ2-5; TRBD2 is a possible D gene (5 bases). CDR3 length: 13 residues. Trimming pared 1 base from V and 2 bases from J, leaving 5 bases between. Germline V gene lookup returns CDR1 KGHSH and CDR2 LQKENI. CDR3 amino acids: CASSPQRQETQYF. CDR3 nucleotide sequence: TGTGCCAGCTCACCACAGCGGCAAGAGACCCAGTACTTC.

The chain uses TRBV7-6 and TRBJ1-1; perhaps TRBD1 as D (6 bases). Per the germline V gene, CDR1 is SGHVS and CDR2 is FNYEAQ. The length of the CDR3 is 14 residues. The V gene lost 1 base and the J gene lost 6 bases, with 12 bases spanning the gap. CDR3 DNA sequence: TGTGCCAGCAGCTTAGTTCAGGGGATCGCTGAAGCTTTCTTT. Its translation: CASSLVQGIAEAFF.

The V call is TRBV18, the J call TRBJ2-3; D possibly corresponds to TRBD1 (6 bases). Trimming took 8 bases from V and 4 from J, leaving 10 bases between them. The CDR3 has 12 amino acids. CDR1 KGHSH and CDR2 LQKENI come from the germline V gene. The CDR3 here is CASRTVADTQYF. The CDR3 DNA reads TGTGCCAGCAGGACAGTAGCAGATACGCAGTATTTT. The entire variable domain, with the rest obtained from reference TRBV18 and TRBJ2-3, is as follows: NAGVMQNPRHLVRRRGQEARLRCSPMKGHSHVYWYRQLPEEGLKFMVYLQKENIIDESGMPKERFSAEFPKEGPSILRIQQVVRGDSAAYFCASRTVADTQYFGPGTRLTVL.

This clone has more than one count but fewer than ten. The same CDR3 arises from other DNA sequences in this sample as well. The J gene is TRBJ1-1, the V gene TRBV7-9; D is uncertain. This CDR3 region has 14 residues. V was cut by 5 bases and J by 0 bases, with 10 bases left in between. Per the germline V gene, CDR1 is SEHNR and CDR2 is FQNEAQ (reference sequence). CDR3 loop: CASSPGLMNTEAFF. DNA of the CDR3: TGTGCCAGCAGCCCTGGACTGATGAACACTGAAGCTTTCTTT.

This clone was observed a few times. The CDR3: CASSDPGGWVTEAFF. CDR3 DNA sequence: TGTGCCAGCAGTGATCCAGGGGGTTGGGTCACTGAAGCTTTCTTT. This sequence joins TRBV25-1 and TRBJ1-1, with 7 nucleotides matching TRBD1. Germline V gene data show CDR1 as MGHDK and CDR2 as SYGVNS. With 3 bases clipped from V and 4 bases from J, the junction kept 8 bases outside the gene matches. The CDR3 runs 15 residues.

J is TRBJ1-2 and V is TRBV6-1, with D perhaps matching TRBD1 (6 bases). The germline V gene encodes CDR1 MNHNS and CDR2 SASEGT. The CDR3 is made up of 14 amino acids. V was cut by 5 bases and J by 4 bases, with 14 bases left in between. The CDR3 here is CASSSSGATYGYTF. The CDR3 nucleotides read TGTGCCAGCAGTTCCTCGGGGGCGACCTATGGCTACACCTTC.

V is TRBV6-1 and J is TRBJ2-5; possible D gene TRBD2, 5 bases. Germline V gene data show CDR1 as MNHNS and CDR2 as SASEGT. The CDR3 has 14 residues. The V gene lost 7 bases and the J gene lost 2 bases, with 14 bases spanning the gap. In DNA form, the CDR3 reads TGTGCCAGCACTTGGAGCGGCCAGCAAGAGACCCAGTACTTC. Encoded protein: CASTWSGQQETQYF.

This clone was observed a handful of times. This chain joins TRBV4-3 and TRBJ2-1, with 9 bases matching TRBD2. The CDR3 contains 15 residues. The germline V gene encodes CDR1 LGHNA and CDR2 YSLEER. Germline trimming cut 3 bases from V and 10 bases from J; bases unmatched to any gene: 10. The CDR3 loop reads CASSQGGAGGREQFF. The CDR3 DNA follows: TGCGCCAGCAGCCAGGGGGGAGCGGGAGGACGCGAGCAGTTCTTC.

This clone occurred once. The V and J genes are TRBV6-5 and TRBJ1-2; no definite D call. V dropped 0 bases and J dropped 5 bases, with 16 bases sitting between them. This CDR3 has 16 amino acids. Per germline, CDR1 MNHEY and CDR2 SVGAGI. The CDR3 protein is CASSYSALQRRYGYTF. In DNA, the CDR3 is TGTGCCAGCAGTTACTCGGCGTTACAGAGAAGATATGGCTACACCTTC.

In its sample, this clone was seen a few times. The V and J genes are TRBV5-1 and TRBJ1-4, with 8 bases fitting TRBD1. Germline V gene data show CDR1 as SGHRS and CDR2 as YFSETQ. This CDR3 region has 14 residues. Losses at the gene ends were 4 bases for V and 5 bases for J; bases not matched to a gene: 4. CDR3 DNA sequence: TGCGCCAGCAGCCGGGACAGGAAGAATGAAAAACTGTTTTTT. This encodes CASSRDRKNEKLFF.

V usage is TRBV30 and J usage is TRBJ1-1; 9 bases are a match to TRBD1. V lost 1 base, J lost 4 bases, and 7 bases stayed unmatched. CDR1 is GTSNPN and CDR2 is SVGIG in the germline V gene (reference sequence). The CDR3 covers 15 residues. CDR3 sequence reads: CAWSGGDRDGTEAFF. The CDR3 nucleotides are TGTGCCTGGAGTGGGGGGGACAGGGACGGCACTGAAGCTTTCTTT.

This sequence joins TRBV13 and TRBJ1-2; 10 bases line up with TRBD1. The CDR3 extends over 15 amino acids. V shed 4 bases, J shed 4 bases, and the junction held 6 bases outside the gene matches. CDR1 and CDR2 from the germline V gene are PRHDT and FYEKMQ (reference sequence). The CDR3 sequence is CASSSRTGGFYGYTF. The CDR3 bases are TGTGCCAGCAGCTCGCGGACAGGGGGGTTCTATGGCTACACCTTC.

This chain connects TRBV2 to TRBJ2-3; D perhaps matches TRBD2 (5 bases). CDR3 length equals 13 residues. Trimming took 4 bases from V and 0 from J, leaving 5 bases between them. Germline V gives CDR1 SNHLY, CDR2 FYNNEI. In DNA form, the CDR3 reads TGTGCCAGCAGTGGGACTAGCACAGATACGCAGTATTTT. This translates into CASSGTSTDTQYF.